This T cell receptor beta chain was identified in a study of cytomegalovirus exposure and HLA in healthy donors. V lost 3 bases to trimming and J lost 1 base, with 11 bases between them. This CDR3 has 15 residues. The germline V gene encodes CDR1 LNHDA and CDR2 SQIVND (reference sequence). In the PCR, 60 Vbeta and 13 Jbeta primers were used. Produced via immunoSEQ multiplex PCR; TCRdb's table is partial and in-frame only. The table includes around 180,000 clones, around 79% detected once. A word on this clone: Its antigen is unidentified.

General study points: Most likely, a cluster of highly shared sequence variants arose as a sequencing artifact. In the analysis, some V segments, TRBV6-2 and TRBV6-3 included, were excluded as indistinguishable.

The chain recombines TRBV19 with TRBJ2-3, with TRBD1 as a possible D gene (6 bases). This receptor was obtained from a woman aged 45-59 years in good health and CMV-seronegative. Specimen: PBMCs. Written as DNA, the CDR3 is TGTGCCAGTAGTATTCCACAGGGCCGCACAGATACGCAGTATTTT. This translates into CASSIPQGRTDTQYF.